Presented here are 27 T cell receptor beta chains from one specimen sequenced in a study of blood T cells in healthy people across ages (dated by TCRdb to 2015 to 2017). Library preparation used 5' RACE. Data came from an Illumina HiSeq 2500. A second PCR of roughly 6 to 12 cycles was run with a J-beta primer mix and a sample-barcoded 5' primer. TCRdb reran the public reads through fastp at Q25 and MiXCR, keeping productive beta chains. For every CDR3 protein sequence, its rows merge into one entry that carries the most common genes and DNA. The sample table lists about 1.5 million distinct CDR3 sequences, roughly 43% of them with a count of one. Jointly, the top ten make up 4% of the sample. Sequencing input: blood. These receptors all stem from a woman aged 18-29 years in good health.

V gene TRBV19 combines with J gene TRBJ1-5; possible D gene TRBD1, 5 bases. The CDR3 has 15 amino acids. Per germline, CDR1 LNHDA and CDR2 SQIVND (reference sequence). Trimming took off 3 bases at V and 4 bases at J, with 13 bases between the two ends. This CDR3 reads CASSIYPGGNQPQHF. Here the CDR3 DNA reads TGTGCCAGTAGTATCTATCCCGGGGGTAATCAGCCCCAGCATTTT.

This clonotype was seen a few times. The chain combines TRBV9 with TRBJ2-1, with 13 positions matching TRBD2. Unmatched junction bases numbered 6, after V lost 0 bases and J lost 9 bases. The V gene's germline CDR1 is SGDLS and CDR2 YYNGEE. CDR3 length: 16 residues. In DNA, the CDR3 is TGTGCCAGCAGCGTAGCCGGGACTAGCGGGATGAGTGAGCAGTTCTTC. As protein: CASSVAGTSGMSEQFF.

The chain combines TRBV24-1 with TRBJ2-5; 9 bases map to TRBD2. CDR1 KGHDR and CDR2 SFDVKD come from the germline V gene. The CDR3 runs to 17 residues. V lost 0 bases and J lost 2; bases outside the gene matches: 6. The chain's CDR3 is CATSDLRVAGAQETQYF. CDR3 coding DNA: TGTGCCACCAGTGATTTGCGAGTAGCGGGAGCGCAAGAGACCCAGTACTTC.

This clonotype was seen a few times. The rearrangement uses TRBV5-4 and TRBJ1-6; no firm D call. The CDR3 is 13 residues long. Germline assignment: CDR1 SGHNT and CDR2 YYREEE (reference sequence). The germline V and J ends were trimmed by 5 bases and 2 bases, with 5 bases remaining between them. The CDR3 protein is CASSFTYNSPLHF. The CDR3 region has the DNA TGTGCCAGCAGTTTTACCTATAATTCACCCCTCCACTTT.

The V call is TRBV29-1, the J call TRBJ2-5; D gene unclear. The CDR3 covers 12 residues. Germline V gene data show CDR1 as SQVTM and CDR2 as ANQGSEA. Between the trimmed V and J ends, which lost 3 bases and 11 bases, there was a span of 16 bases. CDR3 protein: CSVEARLNEQYF. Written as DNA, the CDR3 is TGCAGCGTTGAGGCTAGGCTCAATGAGCAGTACTTC. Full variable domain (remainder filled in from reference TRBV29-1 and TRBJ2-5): SAVISQKPSRDICQRGTSLTIQCQVDSQVTMMFWYRQQPGQSLTLIATANQGSEATYESGFVIDKFPISRPNLTFSTLTVSNMSPEDSSIYLCSVEARLNEQYFGPGTRLLVL.

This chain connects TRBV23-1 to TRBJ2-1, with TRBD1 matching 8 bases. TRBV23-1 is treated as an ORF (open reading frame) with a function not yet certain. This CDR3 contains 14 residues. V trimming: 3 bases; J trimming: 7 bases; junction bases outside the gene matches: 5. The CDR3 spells CASSQRTGWNEQFF. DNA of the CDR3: TGCGCCAGCAGTCAGCGGACAGGGTGGAATGAGCAGTTCTTC.

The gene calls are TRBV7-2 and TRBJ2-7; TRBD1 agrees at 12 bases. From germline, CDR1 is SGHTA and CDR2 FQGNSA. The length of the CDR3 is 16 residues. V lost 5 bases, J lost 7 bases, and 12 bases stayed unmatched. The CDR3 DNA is TGTGCCAGCAGCCCCCTGGGAGGGACAGGGGGCGATGAGCAGTACTTC. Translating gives CASSPLGGTGGDEQYF.

The CDR3 loop is CASSAGLPYEQFF. CDR3 nucleotide sequence: TGTGCCAGCAGCGCGGGACTCCCCTATGAGCAGTTCTTC. V gene TRBV5-5 combines with J gene TRBJ2-1; TRBD2 might be the D (6 bases). V lost 4 bases, J lost 8 bases, and 13 bases lay in between. The germline gives CDR1 SGHKS, CDR2 YYEKEE (reference sequence). This CDR3 comprises 13 residues.

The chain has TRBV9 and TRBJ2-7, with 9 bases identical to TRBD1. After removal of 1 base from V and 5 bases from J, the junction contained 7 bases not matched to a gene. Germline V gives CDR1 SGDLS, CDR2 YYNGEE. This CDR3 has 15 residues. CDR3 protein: CASSVRGTGYNEQYF. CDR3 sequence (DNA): TGTGCCAGCAGCGTAAGAGGGACAGGGTATAACGAGCAGTACTTC. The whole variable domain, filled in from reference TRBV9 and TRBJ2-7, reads DSGVTQTPKHLITATGQRVTLRCSPRSGDLSVYWYQQSLDQGLQFLIQYYNGEERAKGNILERFSAQQFPDLHSELNLSSLELGDSALYFCASSVRGTGYNEQYFGPGTRLTVT.

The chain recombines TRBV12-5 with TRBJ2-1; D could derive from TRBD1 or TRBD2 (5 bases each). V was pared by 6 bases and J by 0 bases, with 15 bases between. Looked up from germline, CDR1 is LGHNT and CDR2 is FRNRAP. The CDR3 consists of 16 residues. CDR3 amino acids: CASGPGTLSSYNEQFF. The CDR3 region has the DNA TGTGCTAGTGGACCCGGGACGTTGAGCTCCTACAATGAGCAGTTCTTC.

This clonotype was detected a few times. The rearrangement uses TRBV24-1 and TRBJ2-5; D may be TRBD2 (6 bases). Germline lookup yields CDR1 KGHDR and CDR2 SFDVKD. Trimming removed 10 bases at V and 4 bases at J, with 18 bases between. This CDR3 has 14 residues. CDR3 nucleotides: TGTGCCACACAGAGCCATCCGGGACTAGAGACCCAGTACTTC. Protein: CATQSHPGLETQYF.

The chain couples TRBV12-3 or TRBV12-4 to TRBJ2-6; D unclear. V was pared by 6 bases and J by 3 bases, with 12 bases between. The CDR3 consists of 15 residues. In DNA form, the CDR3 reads TGTGCCAGCAGAGCCGTGGAGTTTGGGGCCAACGTCCTGACTTTC. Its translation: CASRAVEFGANVLTF.

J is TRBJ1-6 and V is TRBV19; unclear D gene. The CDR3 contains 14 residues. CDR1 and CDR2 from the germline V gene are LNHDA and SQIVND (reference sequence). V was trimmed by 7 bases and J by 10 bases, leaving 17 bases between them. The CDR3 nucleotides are TGTGCCAGTACCTACGGGAGCCTTCGATCACCCCTCCACTTT. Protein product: CASTYGSLRSPLHF.

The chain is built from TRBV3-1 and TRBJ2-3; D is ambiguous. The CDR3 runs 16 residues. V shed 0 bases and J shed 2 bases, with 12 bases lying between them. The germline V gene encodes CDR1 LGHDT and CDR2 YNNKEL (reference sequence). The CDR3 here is CASSQDLVLATDTQYF. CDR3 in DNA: TGTGCCAGCAGCCAAGATCTTGTTCTTGCCACAGATACGCAGTATTTT.

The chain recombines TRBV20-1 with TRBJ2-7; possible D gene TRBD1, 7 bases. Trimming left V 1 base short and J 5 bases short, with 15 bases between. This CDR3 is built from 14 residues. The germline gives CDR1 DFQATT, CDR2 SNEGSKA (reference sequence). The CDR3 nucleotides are TGCAGTGCTAGAGGCGGGACAGAGACTAACGAGCAGTACTTC. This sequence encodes CSARGGTETNEQYF.

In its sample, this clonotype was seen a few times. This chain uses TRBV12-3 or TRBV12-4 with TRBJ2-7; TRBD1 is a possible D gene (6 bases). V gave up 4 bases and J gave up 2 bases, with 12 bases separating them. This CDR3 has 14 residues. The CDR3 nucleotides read TGTGCCAGCAGTTACAGGGCGTCCACCTACGAGCAGTACTTC. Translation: CASSYRASTYEQYF.

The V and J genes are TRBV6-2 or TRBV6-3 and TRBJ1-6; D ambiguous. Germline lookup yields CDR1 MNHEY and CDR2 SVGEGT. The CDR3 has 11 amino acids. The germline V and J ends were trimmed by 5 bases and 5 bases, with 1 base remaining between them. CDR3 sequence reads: CASSDNSPLHF. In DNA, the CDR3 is TGTGCCAGCAGTGATAATTCACCCCTCCACTTT.

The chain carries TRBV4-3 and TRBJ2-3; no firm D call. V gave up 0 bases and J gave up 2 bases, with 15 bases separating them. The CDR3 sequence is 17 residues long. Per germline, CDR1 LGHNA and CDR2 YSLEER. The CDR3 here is CASSQESGRPATDTQYF. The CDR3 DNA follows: TGCGCCAGCAGCCAAGAATCTGGCCGGCCAGCCACAGATACGCAGTATTTT.

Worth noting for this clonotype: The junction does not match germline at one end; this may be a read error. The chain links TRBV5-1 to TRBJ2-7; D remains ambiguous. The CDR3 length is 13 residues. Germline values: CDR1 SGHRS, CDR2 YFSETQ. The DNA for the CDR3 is TGCGCCAGCGGCTTGGGAAAAGGGTACGAGCAGTACTTC. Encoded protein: CASGLGKGYEQYF.

DNA for the CDR3: TGTGCCAGCAGCCAAGATTGGTCGGGGACAGGGTCCTACGAGCAGTACTTC. It specifies CASSQDWSGTGSYEQYF. The chain combines TRBV3-1 with TRBJ2-7; 9 bases match TRBD1. Germline V gene sequence: CDR1 LGHDT, CDR2 YNNKEL (reference sequence). J lost 1 base, V lost 0 bases, and 7 bases had no gene match. CDR3 length: 17 amino acids.

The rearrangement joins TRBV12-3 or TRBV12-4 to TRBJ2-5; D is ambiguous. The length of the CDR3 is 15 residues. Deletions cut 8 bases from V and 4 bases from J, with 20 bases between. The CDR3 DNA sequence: TGTGCCAGCCTCCCAAAGGGTAGAGGTAGAGAGACCCAGTACTTC. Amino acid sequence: CASLPKGRGRETQYF.

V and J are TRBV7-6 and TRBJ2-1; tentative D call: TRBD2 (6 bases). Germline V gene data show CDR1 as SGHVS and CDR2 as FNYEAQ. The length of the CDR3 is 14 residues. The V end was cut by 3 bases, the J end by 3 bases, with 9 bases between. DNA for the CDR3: TGTGCCAGCAGCTTTTTGGGACTCTACAATGAGCAGTTCTTC. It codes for CASSFLGLYNEQFF.

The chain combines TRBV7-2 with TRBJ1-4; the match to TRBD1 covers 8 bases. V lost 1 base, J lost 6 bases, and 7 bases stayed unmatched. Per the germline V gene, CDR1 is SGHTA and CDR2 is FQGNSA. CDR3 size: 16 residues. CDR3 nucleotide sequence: TGTGCCAGCAGCTTAGGACAGGGGTGGTTCGATGAAAAACTGTTTTTT. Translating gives CASSLGQGWFDEKLFF.

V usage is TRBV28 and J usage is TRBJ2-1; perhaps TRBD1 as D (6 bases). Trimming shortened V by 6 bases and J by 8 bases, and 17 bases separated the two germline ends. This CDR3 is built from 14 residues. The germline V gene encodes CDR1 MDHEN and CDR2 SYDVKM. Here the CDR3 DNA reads TGTGCCAGCAGCCCCAGGGGCAGGGTCCATGAGCAGTTCTTC. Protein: CASSPRGRVHEQFF.

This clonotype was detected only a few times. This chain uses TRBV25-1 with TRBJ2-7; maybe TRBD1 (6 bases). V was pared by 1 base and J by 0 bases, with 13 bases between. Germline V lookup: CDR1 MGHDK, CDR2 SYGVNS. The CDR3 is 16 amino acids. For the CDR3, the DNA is TGTGCCAGCAGTGAATCTGGACAGAGTAGCTCCTACGAGCAGTACTTC. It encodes CASSESGQSSSYEQYF.

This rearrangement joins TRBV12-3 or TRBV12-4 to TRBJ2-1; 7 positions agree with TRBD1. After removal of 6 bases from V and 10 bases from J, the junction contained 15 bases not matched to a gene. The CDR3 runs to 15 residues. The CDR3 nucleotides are TGTGCCAGCAGCTCAACGGACAGGAGCTCCTACGAGCAGTTCTTC. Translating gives CASSSTDRSSYEQFF.

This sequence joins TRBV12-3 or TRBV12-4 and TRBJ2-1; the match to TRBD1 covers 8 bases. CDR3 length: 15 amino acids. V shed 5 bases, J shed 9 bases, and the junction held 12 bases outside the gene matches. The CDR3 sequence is CASSPVARGHSEQFF. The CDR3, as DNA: TGTGCCAGCAGTCCCGTCGCCAGGGGGCATAGTGAGCAGTTCTTC.